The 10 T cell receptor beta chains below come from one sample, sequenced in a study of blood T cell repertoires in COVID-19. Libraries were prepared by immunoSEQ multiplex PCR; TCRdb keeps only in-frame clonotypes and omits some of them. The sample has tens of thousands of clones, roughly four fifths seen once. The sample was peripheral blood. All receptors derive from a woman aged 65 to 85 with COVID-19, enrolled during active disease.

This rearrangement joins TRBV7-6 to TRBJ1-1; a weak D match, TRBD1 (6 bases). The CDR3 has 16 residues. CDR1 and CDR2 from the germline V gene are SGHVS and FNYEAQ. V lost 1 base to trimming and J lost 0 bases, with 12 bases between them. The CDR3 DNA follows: TGTGCCAGCAGCTTAGTTCGGGGGGCGGTGAACACTGAAGCTTTCTTT. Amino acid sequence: CASSLVRGAVNTEAFF.

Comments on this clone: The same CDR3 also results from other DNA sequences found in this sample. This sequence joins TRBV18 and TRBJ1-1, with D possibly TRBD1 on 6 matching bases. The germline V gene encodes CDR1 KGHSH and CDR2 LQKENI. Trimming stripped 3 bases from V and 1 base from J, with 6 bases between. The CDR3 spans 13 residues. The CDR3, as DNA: TGTGCCAGCTCACCGACAGGGAACACTGAAGCTTTCTTT. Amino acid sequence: CASSPTGNTEAFF.

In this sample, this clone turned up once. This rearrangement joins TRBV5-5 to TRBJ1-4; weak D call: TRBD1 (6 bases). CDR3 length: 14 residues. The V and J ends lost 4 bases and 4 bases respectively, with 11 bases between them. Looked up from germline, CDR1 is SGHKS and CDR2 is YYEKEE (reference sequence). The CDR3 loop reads CASSDRMGNEKLFF. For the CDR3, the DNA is TGTGCCAGCAGCGACAGGATGGGTAATGAAAAACTGTTTTTT.

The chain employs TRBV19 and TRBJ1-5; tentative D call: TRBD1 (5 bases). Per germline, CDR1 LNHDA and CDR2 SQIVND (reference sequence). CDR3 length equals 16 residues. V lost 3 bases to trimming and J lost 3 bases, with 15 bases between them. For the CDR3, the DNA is TGTGCCAGTAGTATGGCGGCAGGGCGAAACAATCAGCCCCAGCATTTT. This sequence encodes CASSMAAGRNNQPQHF.

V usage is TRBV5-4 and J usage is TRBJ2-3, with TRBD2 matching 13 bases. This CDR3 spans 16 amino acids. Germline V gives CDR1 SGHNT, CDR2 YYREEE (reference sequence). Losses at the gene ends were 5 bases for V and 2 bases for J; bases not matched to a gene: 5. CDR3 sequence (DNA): TGTGCCAGCAGTAAAACTAGCGGGAGGGCCACAGATACGCAGTATTTT. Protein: CASSKTSGRATDTQYF.

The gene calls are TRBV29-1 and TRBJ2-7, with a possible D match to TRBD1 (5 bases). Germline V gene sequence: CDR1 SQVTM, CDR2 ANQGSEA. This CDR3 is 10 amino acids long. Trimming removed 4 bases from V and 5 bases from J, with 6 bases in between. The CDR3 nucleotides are TGCAGCGTTGTGGGGCACGAGCAGTACGTC. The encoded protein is CSVVGHEQYV.

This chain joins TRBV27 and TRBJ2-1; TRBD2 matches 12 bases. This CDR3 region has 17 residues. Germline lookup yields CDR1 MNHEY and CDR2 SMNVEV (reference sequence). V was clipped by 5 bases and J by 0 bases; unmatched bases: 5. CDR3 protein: CASSAGLAGLSYNEQFF. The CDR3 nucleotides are TGTGCCAGCAGTGCGGGACTAGCGGGCCTCTCCTACAATGAGCAGTTCTTC.

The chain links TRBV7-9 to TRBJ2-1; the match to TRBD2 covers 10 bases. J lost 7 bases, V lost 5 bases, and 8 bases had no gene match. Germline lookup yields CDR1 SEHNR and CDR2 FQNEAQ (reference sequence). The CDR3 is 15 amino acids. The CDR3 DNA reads TGTGCCAGCAGCCCGACTAGCGGGTCTTGGAATGAGCAGTTCTTC. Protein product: CASSPTSGSWNEQFF.

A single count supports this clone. The CDR3 protein is CASSYGALGRNTEAFF. CDR3 sequence (DNA): TGTGCCAGCAGTTATGGGGCACTTGGTAGGAACACTGAAGCTTTCTTT. The rearrangement joins TRBV6-5 to TRBJ1-1; D may be TRBD1 (5 bases). Germline CDR1 MNHEY, CDR2 SVGAGI. The CDR3 is made up of 16 amino acids. V lost 3 bases and J lost 1, with 15 bases in between.

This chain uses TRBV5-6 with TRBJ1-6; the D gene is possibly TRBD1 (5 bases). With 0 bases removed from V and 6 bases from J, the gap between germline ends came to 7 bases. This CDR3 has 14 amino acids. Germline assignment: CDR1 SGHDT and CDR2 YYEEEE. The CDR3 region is CASSLGQFNSPLHF. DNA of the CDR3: TGTGCCAGCAGCTTGGGACAGTTTAATTCACCCCTCCACTTT.